The clone carrying this TCR beta chain has ten or more counts. Its antigen is still unknown. These data are taken from a study of T cells in Graves' hyperthyroidism and ophthalmopathy. It was RNA transcripts that yielded the amplified TCR beta CDR3 regions. Initially, a first-round RT-PCR of the TCR CDR3 employed the HTBI primer set. TCRdb re-derived calls from the multiplex PCR reads in MiXCR, one entry per CDR3 protein. The sample has hundreds of thousands of distinct CDR3 sequences; 38% are singletons. The CDR3 runs 10 residues. CDR1 is SNHLY, CDR2 FYNNEI, per germline. Between the trimmed V and J ends, which lost 9 bases and 9 bases, there was a span of 11 bases. Study results and caveats: In simple terms, a model built on 13 V-J features told ophthalmopathy apart from stable hyperthyroidism.

Material: blood. The sequence was collected from a man between 18 and 29 years old with Graves' hyperthyroidism. The V and J genes are TRBV2 and TRBJ2-5, with D unresolved. Written as DNA, the CDR3 is TGTGCCAGTACGGATGGGTCCCAGTACTTC. Translating it yields CASTDGSQYF.